This TCR beta chain appears in the sequencing data of a study of blood T cell repertoires in COVID-19. Germline CDR1 KGHSH, CDR2 LQKENI. Trimming pared 3 bases from V and 2 bases from J, leaving 19 bases between. The CDR3 loop spans 18 amino acids. The table came from immunoSEQ multiplex PCR; TCRdb's copy has only in-frame clones and leaves some out. The table shows about 530,000 clones, with roughly nine tenths occurring only once. Specimen: peripheral blood. The chain links TRBV18 to TRBJ2-2, with a possible D match to TRBD2 (5 bases). The TCR comes from a woman aged 45-59 years with COVID-19, enrolled during active disease. CDR3 DNA: TGTGCCAGCTCACCGGCCCCCCCGGACTCCTTCAACACCGGGGAGCTGTTTTTT. It is translated as CASSPAPPDSFNTGELFF.